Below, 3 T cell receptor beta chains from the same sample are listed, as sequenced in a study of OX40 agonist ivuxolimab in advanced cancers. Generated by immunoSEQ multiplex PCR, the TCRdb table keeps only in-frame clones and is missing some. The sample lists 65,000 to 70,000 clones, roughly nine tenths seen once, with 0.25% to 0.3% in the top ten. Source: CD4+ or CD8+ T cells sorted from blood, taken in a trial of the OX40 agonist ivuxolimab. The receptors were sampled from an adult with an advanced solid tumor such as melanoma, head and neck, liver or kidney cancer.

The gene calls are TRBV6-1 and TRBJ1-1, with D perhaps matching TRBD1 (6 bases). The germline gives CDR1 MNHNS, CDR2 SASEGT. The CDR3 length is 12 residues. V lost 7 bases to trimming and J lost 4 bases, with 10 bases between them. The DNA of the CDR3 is TGTGCCAGCAAGGGGGGCCTCACTGAAGCTTTCTTT. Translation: CASKGGLTEAFF.

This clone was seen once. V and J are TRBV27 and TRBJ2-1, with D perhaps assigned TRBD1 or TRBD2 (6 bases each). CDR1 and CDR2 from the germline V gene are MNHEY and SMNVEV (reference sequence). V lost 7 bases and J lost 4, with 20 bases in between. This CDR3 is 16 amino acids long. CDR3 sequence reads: CASNISGGRLYNEQFF. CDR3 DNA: TGTGCCAGCAACATCTCCGGGGGCAGGCTTTACAATGAGCAGTTCTTC.

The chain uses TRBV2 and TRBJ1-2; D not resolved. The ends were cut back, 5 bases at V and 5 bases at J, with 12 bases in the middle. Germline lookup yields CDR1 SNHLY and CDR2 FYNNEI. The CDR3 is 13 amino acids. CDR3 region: CASSLQPTYGYTF. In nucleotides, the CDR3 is TGTGCCAGCAGTCTTCAGCCTACGTATGGCTACACCTTC.